These 26 T cell receptor beta chains share one sample of origin, sequenced in a study of OX40 agonist ivuxolimab in advanced cancers. Assay: immunoSEQ multiplex PCR; the TCRdb copy retains only in-frame clones and omits some. The table lists 55,000 to 80,000 clones, 86% of them singletons. The source material was CD4+ or CD8+ T cells sorted from blood, sampled in a trial of the OX40 agonist ivuxolimab. The receptors stem from an adult with an advanced solid tumor such as melanoma, head and neck, liver or kidney cancer.

J is TRBJ1-4 and V is TRBV29-1; 8 positions match TRBD1. The CDR3 has 13 amino acids. Germline V lookup: CDR1 SQVTM, CDR2 ANQGSEA. V lost 8 bases, J lost 7 bases, and 9 bases stayed unmatched. CDR3 DNA: TGCAGCACTCAGGGGGCGCGTGGTGAAAAACTGTTTTTT. It codes for CSTQGARGEKLFF.

The chain has TRBV7-9 and TRBJ1-4; maybe TRBD1 (5 bases). Germline CDR1 SEHNR, CDR2 FQNEAQ (reference sequence). The ends were cut back, 5 bases at V and 7 bases at J, with 14 bases in the middle. The CDR3 has 14 amino acids. This CDR3 reads CASSLLQVTEKLFF. CDR3 coding DNA: TGTGCCAGCAGCCTACTACAGGTTACTGAAAAACTGTTTTTT.

This clone was seen a handful of times. The rearrangement uses TRBV6-4 and TRBJ1-2; 7 positions match TRBD1. Germline V gene sequence: CDR1 MRHNA, CDR2 SNTAGT. The CDR3 runs to 15 residues. After removal of 0 bases from V and 3 bases from J, the junction contained 4 bases not matched to a gene. CDR3 loop: CASSDSRTGDYGYTF. CDR3 in DNA: TGTGCCAGCAGTGACTCCCGTACAGGGGACTATGGCTACACCTTC.

The rearrangement links TRBV18 to TRBJ2-1; D not resolved. The V and J ends lost 3 bases and 4 bases respectively, with 7 bases between them. The CDR3 extends over 13 amino acids. CDR1 and CDR2 from the germline V gene are KGHSH and LQKENI. The DNA of the CDR3 is TGTGCCAGCTCACCGGGTCAGTACAATGAGCAGTTCTTC. This translates into CASSPGQYNEQFF.

The chain combines TRBV28 with TRBJ1-5, with D unclear. The CDR3 has 14 residues. Germline CDR1 and CDR2: MDHEN and SYDVKM. Trimming took off 7 bases at V and 1 base at J, with 11 bases between the two ends. The CDR3 spells CASTKIASNQPQHF. For the CDR3, the DNA is TGTGCCAGCACAAAAATCGCCAGCAATCAGCCCCAGCATTTT.

The genes are TRBV4-1 and TRBJ1-4, with TRBD1 matching 7 bases. Trimming at V came to 1 base and at J to 3 bases, leaving 5 bases not matched to a gene. The CDR3 runs to 16 residues. Per the germline V gene, CDR1 is MGHRA and CDR2 is YSYEKL. The CDR3 coding sequence is TGCGCCAGCAGCCAAGGACAGGGTAGAGCTAATGAAAAACTGTTTTTT. Translating it yields CASSQGQGRANEKLFF.

The chain employs TRBV6-1 and TRBJ1-1; D might be TRBD1 (6 bases). The CDR3 covers 16 residues. In germline, CDR1 is MNHNS, CDR2 SASEGT. Trimming took 5 bases from V and 1 from J, leaving 17 bases between them. The CDR3 sequence is CASSKGGGYWNTEAFF. The CDR3 coding sequence is TGTGCCAGCAGTAAAGGGGGGGGCTATTGGAACACTGAAGCTTTCTTT.

This sequence joins TRBV14 and TRBJ2-1; 15 bases map to TRBD2. The CDR3 consists of 16 residues. Germline assignment: CDR1 SGHDN and CDR2 FVKESK. V was clipped by 3 bases and J by 7 bases; unmatched bases: 4. CDR3 sequence (DNA): TGTGCCAGCAGCCATCCAGGGACTAGCGGGAGGAATGAGCAGTTCTTC. Amino acids: CASSHPGTSGRNEQFF.

This chain links TRBV14 with TRBJ2-5; 10 nucleotides match TRBD2. The CDR3 sequence is 17 residues long. With 2 bases clipped from V and 2 bases from J, the junction kept 8 bases outside the gene matches. Germline V gives CDR1 SGHDN, CDR2 FVKESK. CDR3 sequence reads: CASSQRGSSGRQETQYF. In DNA form, the CDR3 reads TGTGCCAGCAGCCAAAGGGGGTCTAGCGGGAGACAAGAGACCCAGTACTTC.

This clone appeared a single time. The V call is TRBV11-2, the J call TRBJ1-1, with a weak D call TRBD1 (5 bases). The CDR3 covers 15 residues. Trimming removed 2 bases from V and 5 bases from J, with 15 bases in between. Germline V CDR1 and CDR2: SGHAT, FQNNGV. This CDR3 reads CASSLNPAGRTEAFF. For the CDR3, the DNA is TGTGCCAGCAGCTTAAATCCGGCAGGGAGGACTGAAGCTTTCTTT.

The CDR3 loop is CASSDVDSHPNYGYTF. The DNA of the CDR3 is TGTGCCAGCAGTGACGTGGACAGCCACCCTAACTATGGCTACACCTTC. V is TRBV6-4 and J is TRBJ1-2; D perhaps matches TRBD1 (6 bases). The V end lost 2 bases, the J end lost 0 bases, and 13 bases lay between the germline ends. The CDR3 contains 16 residues. CDR1 is MRHNA and CDR2 is SNTAGT in the germline V gene.

The rearrangement uses TRBV28 and TRBJ1-5; 7 bases agree with TRBD1. Germline CDR1 MDHEN, CDR2 SYDVKM. After removal of 2 bases from V and 6 bases from J, the junction contained 4 bases not matched to a gene. The CDR3 contains 14 residues. CDR3 loop: CASSLGTALQPQHF. The DNA for the CDR3 is TGTGCCAGCAGTTTAGGGACAGCTCTTCAGCCCCAGCATTTT.

The chain links TRBV5-4 to TRBJ2-1; 7 nucleotides align to TRBD2. CDR1 is SGHNT, CDR2 YYREEE, per germline (reference sequence). V shed 0 bases and J 9 bases; nucleotides not matched to a gene: 3. The CDR3 consists of 13 residues. The CDR3 nucleotides read TGTGCCAGCAGCTTGGTCGCTAGCGGTGAGCAGTTCTTC. This codes for CASSLVASGEQFF.

The V call is TRBV6-5, the J call TRBJ1-2; no firm D call. Between the trimmed V and J ends, which lost 10 bases and 4 bases, there was a span of 16 bases. This CDR3 spans 13 amino acids. The V gene's germline CDR1 is MNHEY and CDR2 SVGAGI. This chain's CDR3 is CATQGGPVYGYTF. CDR3 DNA sequence: TGTGCCACCCAAGGCGGGCCTGTCTATGGCTACACCTTC.

V is TRBV29-1 and J is TRBJ2-3, with 9 bases aligning to TRBD1. The junction had 5 bases not matched to a gene; V was cut back by 6 bases and J by 4 bases. From germline, CDR1 is SQVTM and CDR2 ANQGSEA. The CDR3 loop spans 13 amino acids. The CDR3 sequence is CSVITGGPDTQYF. The CDR3 bases are TGCAGCGTCATAACAGGGGGCCCAGATACGCAGTATTTT.

The chain has TRBV2 and TRBJ2-7; 11 bases match TRBD1. The CDR3 contains 13 residues. The germline V gene has CDR1 SNHLY and CDR2 FYNNEI. V was clipped by 9 bases and J by 3 bases; unmatched bases: 4. CDR3 in amino acids: CASCGTGGYEQYF. In DNA, the CDR3 is TGTGCCAGTTGTGGGACAGGGGGCTACGAGCAGTACTTC. The full variable domain, with the rest looked up from reference TRBV2 and TRBJ2-7, is EPEVTQTPSHQVTQMGQEVILRCVPISNHLYFYWYRQILGQKVEFLVSFYNNEISEKSEIFDDQFSVERPDGSNFTLKIRSTKLEDSAMYFCASCGTGGYEQYFGPGTRLTVT.

The V and J genes are TRBV4-1 and TRBJ2-2; 7 nucleotides match TRBD2. This CDR3 has 16 amino acids. From germline, CDR1 is MGHRA and CDR2 YSYEKL. V gave up 1 base and J gave up 5 bases; unmatched junction bases: 7. The CDR3 protein is CASSQGRAGMTGELFF. CDR3 DNA sequence: TGCGCCAGCAGCCAAGGAAGAGCGGGAATGACCGGGGAGCTGTTTTTT.

The chain carries TRBV6-1 and TRBJ2-7; a weak D match, TRBD2 (6 bases). V was cut by 7 bases and J by 0 bases, with 16 bases left in between. The CDR3 has 15 residues. Germline V gene data show CDR1 as MNHNS and CDR2 as SASEGT. CDR3 nucleotide sequence: TGTGCCAGCACTCTCGGGACTGACGACTCCTACGAGCAGTACTTC. Its translation: CASTLGTDDSYEQYF.

The V and J genes are TRBV5-1 and TRBJ1-1, with D possibly matching TRBD1 (5 bases). The CDR3 loop spans 14 amino acids. The V end lost 0 bases, the J end lost 3 bases, and 9 bases lay between the germline ends. The germline V gene has CDR1 SGHRS and CDR2 YFSETQ. The CDR3 nucleotides read TGCGCCAGCAGCTTGGGACAGTCGGACACTGAAGCTTTCTTT. Amino acid sequence: CASSLGQSDTEAFF.

The rearrangement joins TRBV6-6 to TRBJ2-6, with D uncertain. V lost 7 bases, J lost 1 base, and 5 bases lay in between. This CDR3 comprises 13 residues. CDR1 and CDR2 (germline): MNHNY, SVGAGI (reference sequence). The CDR3 protein is CASMKSGANVLTF. Written as DNA, the CDR3 is TGTGCCAGCATGAAATCTGGGGCCAACGTCCTGACTTTC.

The CDR3, as DNA: TGTGCCAGCAGCCAGGACACGGCCTACGAGCAGTACTTC. It yields the protein CASSQDTAYEQYF. The chain carries TRBV7-9 and TRBJ2-7, with D perhaps TRBD1 (5 bases). Trimming cost V 5 bases and J 2 bases, with 10 bases left between them. Germline loops: CDR1 SEHNR, CDR2 FQNEAQ (reference sequence). The CDR3 totals 13 residues.

The chain carries TRBV18 and TRBJ1-1, with 11 bases lining up with TRBD1. CDR3 length: 15 amino acids. Losses at the gene ends were 5 bases for V and 4 bases for J; bases not matched to a gene: 6. Germline CDR1 KGHSH, CDR2 LQKENI. CDR3 nucleotide sequence: TGTGCCAGCTCAAACGGACAGGGGGCTGTCACTGAAGCTTTCTTT. Its protein product is CASSNGQGAVTEAFF.

Here the CDR3 reads CASSLAGTGWYGYTF. For the CDR3, the DNA is TGTGCCAGCAGCTTAGCAGGGACAGGGTGGTATGGCTACACCTTC. The genes are TRBV7-8 and TRBJ1-2, with 9 bases aligning to TRBD1. CDR1 SGHVS and CDR2 FQNEAQ come from the germline V gene. V was pared by 0 bases and J by 5 bases, with 4 bases of the junction left unmatched. The length of the CDR3 is 15 residues. The entire variable domain, with the rest obtained from reference TRBV7-8 and TRBJ1-2, is as follows: GAGVSQSPRYKVAKRGQDVALRCDPISGHVSLFWYQQALGQGPEFLTYFQNEAQLDKSGLPSDRFFAERPEGSVSTLKIQRTQQEDSAVYLCASSLAGTGWYGYTFGSGTRLTVV.

J is TRBJ1-2 and V is TRBV18; perhaps TRBD1 as D (6 bases). The CDR3 consists of 17 residues. Germline CDR1 is KGHSH and CDR2 is LQKENI. V lost 0 bases and J 2 bases, leaving 16 bases between the germline ends. The CDR3 sequence is CASSPPSIAGANYGYTF. The CDR3, as DNA: TGTGCCAGCTCACCACCTTCGATTGCAGGGGCGAACTATGGCTACACCTTC.

The chain links TRBV5-6 to TRBJ1-3; D unresolved. V was trimmed by 2 bases and J by 4 bases, leaving 13 bases between them. CDR3 length: 15 amino acids. Germline lookup yields CDR1 SGHDT and CDR2 YYEEEE. CDR3 amino acids: CASSFGWLSGNTIYF. The CDR3 DNA sequence: TGTGCCAGCAGCTTTGGTTGGTTGTCCGGAAACACCATATATTTT.

This clone was recorded only once. J is TRBJ1-1 and V is TRBV29-1; perhaps TRBD1 as D (5 bases). V shed 2 bases and J shed 1 base, with 11 bases lying between them. Germline CDR1 is SQVTM and CDR2 is ANQGSEA. This CDR3 spans 14 amino acids. The CDR3 DNA reads TGCAGCGTTGAAAAACATAGGGGGAACACTGAAGCTTTCTTT. Its translation: CSVEKHRGNTEAFF.